This TCR beta chain was captured by sequencing in a study of shared clonotypes between healthy human individuals. Terminally differentiated effector memory CD45RA+ cells were excluded from the naive CD8 cells, which were CD45RO-negative and positively selected for CCR7. Sorted-subset replicate PCRs used 200 ng DNA, some 31,000 T cell genomes. TCRdb's copy holds only in-frame clones and misses some; the assay was immunoSEQ multiplex PCR. The sample consists of 2 million to 2.5 million clones, more than 85% of them appearing once. In regard to this clone: Additional DNA sequences in this sample encode the identical CDR3.

The germline V and J ends were trimmed by 4 bases and 1 base, with 7 bases remaining between them. The CDR3 extends over 13 amino acids. Germline CDR1 PRHDT, CDR2 FYEKMQ (reference sequence). The source of this sequence is a man aged 18 to 29 in good health. Some clones in this sample may be carry-over from other donors' samples. The sample was naive CD8+ T cells from PBMCs. The chain recombines TRBV13 with TRBJ1-1; D might be TRBD1 (5 bases). CDR3: CASSSGQNTEAFF. The CDR3 DNA sequence: TGTGCCAGCAGCTCAGGACAGAACACTGAAGCTTTCTTT.